Given below is one TCR beta chain in context. The sample comes from a study of blood T cell repertoires in COVID-19. At the level of the study: Samples representing acute and convalescent COVID-19 were sourced from the United States, Italy and Spain. Nucleic acid was either cDNA or gDNA, and it came from T cells, B-cell-depleted T cells, or PBMCs.

With 0 bases clipped from V and 2 bases from J, the junction kept 4 bases outside the gene matches. This CDR3 has 16 amino acids. Per the germline V gene, CDR1 is SGDLS and CDR2 is YYNGEE. Here immunoSEQ multiplex PCR was the method, and the copy in TCRdb shows in-frame clones only, minus some. The table lists around 70,000 clones, about four fifths of them singletons. The gene calls are TRBV9 and TRBJ1-3, with 8 bases that match TRBD1. The clonotype originates from a man in his 70s with acute or convalescent COVID-19. Source material: peripheral blood. CDR3 sequence reads: CASSVGQGAAGNTIYF. DNA of the CDR3: TGTGCCAGCAGCGTAGGGCAGGGGGCAGCTGGAAACACCATATATTTT.